Below are 29 T cell receptor beta chains sequenced from a single sample in a study of tumor and adjacent non-tumor tissue in lung cancer. RNA was extracted from bulk tissue without any cell sorting. The normal lung tissue was taken more than 3 cm from the tumor edge. The library came from three nested PCR rounds adapted from ARM-PCR protocols. TCRdb re-analysed the multiplex PCR reads in MiXCR, keeping a single row per CDR3 protein. The sample lists fewer than 45,000 distinct CDR3 sequences; roughly 62% were seen once. Sequencing was done on a sample of distant non-tumor lung tissue. These receptors were obtained from a woman in her forties with non-small cell lung cancer.

This clonotype is medium-sized (0.01 to 0.1%) in the sample. The chain uses TRBV29-1 and TRBJ2-1; the match to TRBD2 covers 11 bases. Germline lookup yields CDR1 SQVTM and CDR2 ANQGSEA. With 7 bases clipped from V and 9 bases from J, the junction kept 5 bases outside the gene matches. The CDR3 contains 12 residues. CDR3 sequence: CSAGLAGGEQFF. Written as DNA, the CDR3 is TGCAGCGCTGGACTAGCGGGTGGTGAGCAGTTCTTC.

The sample holds many counts of this clonotype. This chain connects TRBV6-6 to TRBJ1-1, with D possibly TRBD1 on 5 matching bases. The CDR3 contains 13 residues. The V gene lost 6 bases and the J gene lost 1 base, with 9 bases spanning the gap. The germline gives CDR1 MNHNY, CDR2 SVGAGI (reference sequence). CDR3 sequence: CASSDTGNTEAFF. CDR3 DNA: TGTGCCAGCAGCGATACAGGGAACACTGAAGCTTTCTTT.

This clonotype occurred many times. This chain uses TRBV28 with TRBJ1-2; 11 bases are shared with TRBD1. V shed 6 bases and J 3 bases; nucleotides not matched to a gene: 3. The germline CDR1 and CDR2 sequences are MDHEN and SYDVKM. The CDR3 extends over 14 amino acids. CDR3 in DNA: TGTGCCAGCAGGCGGGACAGGGGGTACTATGGCTACACCTTC. This translates into CASRRDRGYYGYTF.

In the case of this clonotype: The CDR3 carries no conserved terminal phenylalanine or tryptophan, so it likely arises from a read error. V usage is TRBV11-2 and J usage is TRBJ2-5; unclear D gene. The V gene's germline CDR1 is SGHAT and CDR2 FQNNGV. The CDR3 has 13 amino acids. The V end lost 11 bases, the J end lost 1 base, and 14 bases lay between the germline ends. CDR3 residues: CAGTPRFQETQYY. Here the CDR3 DNA reads TGTGCCGGCACCCCACGATTCCAAGAGACCCAGTACTAC.

This clonotype was found many times. The chain joins TRBV30 to TRBJ1-2; D is ambiguous. Trimming took off 2 bases at V and 4 bases at J, with 14 bases between the two ends. Germline CDR1 and CDR2: GTSNPN and SVGIG (reference sequence). This CDR3 is 14 amino acids long. CDR3 nucleotide sequence: TGTGCCTGGAGTCGCTCTTGGGTGGGCTATGGCTACACCTTC. It is translated as CAWSRSWVGYGYTF.

The chain joins TRBV27 to TRBJ1-2, with 9 bases identical to TRBD1. Per germline, CDR1 MNHEY and CDR2 SMNVEV (reference sequence). This CDR3 is 15 amino acids long. With V trimmed by 4 bases and J by 2 bases, 5 bases remained unmatched. The CDR3 reads CASSSIGTGNYGYTF. In DNA, the CDR3 is TGTGCCAGCAGTTCGATTGGGACAGGGAACTATGGCTACACCTTC.

Of note for this clonotype: One end of the junction is discordant with germline, which a read error may explain. The chain combines TRBV6-2 or TRBV6-3 with TRBJ1-4; tentatively, D is TRBD1 (5 bases). Germline V gene lookup returns CDR1 MNHEY and CDR2 SVGEGT. The CDR3 sequence is 17 residues long. The CDR3 here is CASSWDLQASTDEKLFF. CDR3 nucleotides: TGTGCCAGCAGTTGGGACCTACAGGCTTCAACTGATGAAAAACTGTTTTTT.

Comment on this clonotype: One base away lies a much larger clone, so this may be a sequencing read error. The V gene is TRBV20-1, the J gene TRBJ2-7; the D is unclear. Germline V gives CDR1 DFQATT, CDR2 SNEGSKA (reference sequence). The V end was cut by 5 bases, the J end by 5 bases, with 16 bases between. The CDR3 contains 13 residues. The CDR3 coding sequence is TGCAGTGCTCTCTCGCCCCGATTCCACGAGCAGTACTTC. The encoded protein is CSALSPRFHEQYF.

This clonotype occurred many times. The chain combines TRBV6-5 with TRBJ2-7; 10 bases match TRBD2. The V and J ends lost 5 bases and 2 bases, in that order; junction bases with no gene match: 3. CDR1 and CDR2 (germline): MNHEY, SVGAGI. The CDR3 is made up of 14 amino acids. The CDR3 loop is CASSNSGRTYEQYF. Here the CDR3 DNA reads TGTGCCAGCAGTAATAGCGGGAGGACCTACGAGCAGTACTTC.

V gene TRBV5-4 combines with J gene TRBJ2-7; D not resolved. Trimming left V 0 bases short and J 9 bases short, with 16 bases between. The CDR3 has 14 residues. In germline, CDR1 is SGHNT, CDR2 YYREEE (reference sequence). CDR3 sequence: CASSLGAATTGQYF. The CDR3, as DNA: TGTGCCAGCAGCTTGGGGGCCGCAACAACCGGGCAGTACTTC.

As to this clonotype: Relative to the germline gene, one junction end is altered; a read error may explain this. The chain recombines TRBV14 with TRBJ2-3, with 10 nucleotides matching TRBD2. The CDR3 contains 18 residues. Looked up from germline, CDR1 is SGHDN and CDR2 is FVKESK. DNA of the CDR3: TGTGCCAGTAGCCAACTAAACTTAGCGGGGGGACACACAGATACGCAGTATTTT. Residues: CASSQLNLAGGHTDTQYF.

With regard to this clonotype: This may stem from a read error, because a much larger clone lies one nucleotide away. The genes are TRBV10-1 and TRBJ2-3; the match to TRBD2 covers 12 bases. Germline loops: CDR1 WNHNN, CDR2 SYGVQD (reference sequence). The CDR3 spans 16 residues. CDR3 DNA sequence: TGCACCAGCAGTGACGGACTAGCGGGGTCCACAGATACGCAGTATTTT. It encodes CTSSDGLAGSTDTQYF.

On this clonotype itself: One junction end disagrees with the germline gene, perhaps due to a read error. CDR3 protein: CAGRDDRGPKNIQYF. Written as DNA, the CDR3 is TGTGCCGGCAGAGATGACAGGGGGCCGAAAAACATTCAGTACTTC. V and J are TRBV7-9 and TRBJ2-4; TRBD1 agrees at 10 bases. The CDR3 loop spans 15 amino acids. From germline, CDR1 is SEHNR and CDR2 FQNEAQ (reference sequence). The entire variable domain, with the rest obtained from reference TRBV7-9 and TRBJ2-4, is as follows: DTGVSQNPRHKITKRGQNVTFRCDPISEHNRLYWYRQTLGQGPEFLTYFQNEAQLEKSRLLSDRFSAERPKGSFSTLEIQRTEQGDSAMYLCAGRDDRGPKNIQYFGAGTRLSVL.

Notes on this clonotype: As the CDR3 is not closed by the conserved phenylalanine or tryptophan, this likely results from a read error. This chain uses TRBV29-1 with TRBJ1-1; D remains ambiguous. Per germline, CDR1 SQVTM and CDR2 ANQGSEA. V shed 7 bases and J shed 1 base, with 13 bases lying between them. The CDR3 runs 13 residues. The CDR3 region is CSASPLSNTEAFY. The CDR3 region has the DNA TGCAGCGCATCCCCGCTTTCGAACACTGAAGCTTTCTAT.

To note about this clonotype: At one of its ends the junction is not consistent with the germline gene, which may arise from a read error. V and J are TRBV11-2 and TRBJ1-5; TRBD1 might be the D (5 bases). The CDR3 contains 15 residues. Germline V gene sequence: CDR1 SGHAT, CDR2 FQNNGV. The CDR3 DNA is TGTGCAAGCAGCTTCAAAGGGGCACCTAATCGGCCCCAGCATTTT. Its translation: CASSFKGAPNRPQHF.

Comments on this clonotype: This may arise from a read error, as a much more abundant clone is one base away. The chain recombines TRBV5-5 with TRBJ1-2; no reliable D call. CDR1 is SGHKS, CDR2 YYEKEE, per germline (reference sequence). The CDR3 has 13 amino acids. The CDR3 DNA reads TGTGTCAGCAGCTTGTCCGGGGACTATGGCTACACCTTC. Its protein product is CVSSLSGDYGYTF.

Concerning this clonotype: No conserved phenylalanine or tryptophan is present at the end of the CDR3, so a read error is the likely explanation. No DNA is shown, since the ends of the CDR3 on it are uncertain; the CDR3 is the one TCRdb lists. The rearrangement links TRBV11-2 to TRBJ1-2; the DNA was not compared with TRBD1, the D call given in the table. Germline V gene lookup returns CDR1 SGHAT and CDR2 FQNNGV. The CDR3 spans 15 residues, counting both ends. CDR3 in amino acids: CASSDPIQGPYGCAI.

This clonotype was counted ten times or more. The V call is TRBV7-9, the J call TRBJ1-1; no clear D. Trimming left V 2 bases short and J 6 bases short, with 10 bases between. The CDR3 runs to 13 residues. Germline CDR1 reads SEHNR; CDR2 reads FQNEAQ (reference sequence). The CDR3 protein is CASSLMGAAEAFF. Here the CDR3 DNA reads TGTGCCAGCAGCTTAATGGGTGCTGCTGAAGCTTTCTTT.

Of note for this clonotype: A read error may be the cause here, since a much bigger clone is one base away. The chain is built from TRBV28 and TRBJ1-5; 9 bases fit TRBD1. The CDR3 is 15 residues long. Looked up from germline, CDR1 is MDHEN and CDR2 is SYDVKM. CDR3 loop: CVSRTGDRSNQPQHF. The CDR3 DNA follows: TGTGTCAGCAGGACAGGGGATAGAAGCAATCAGCCCCAGCATTTT.

The chain joins TRBV6-1 to TRBJ2-3; a weak D match, TRBD1 (7 bases). Trimming pared 7 bases from V and 4 bases from J, leaving 15 bases between. The CDR3 sequence is 14 residues long. Germline assignment: CDR1 MNHNS and CDR2 SASEGT. The CDR3 region is CASNLQGGSDTQYF. The CDR3 DNA reads TGTGCCAGCAACCTTCAGGGGGGCTCAGATACGCAGTATTTT.

A remark on this clonotype: The junction differs from germline at one of its ends, possibly a read error. The V and J genes are TRBV10-2 and TRBJ2-7; D gene uncertain. In germline, CDR1 is WSHSY, CDR2 SAAADI. This CDR3 spans 12 amino acids. The chain's CDR3 is CANTSFTYEHYF. The DNA of the CDR3 is TGCGCCAACACCAGTTTTACCTACGAGCATTACTTC.

The gene calls are TRBV10-2 and TRBJ2-3; D possibly corresponds to TRBD1 (6 bases). V lost 6 bases and J lost 9, with 25 bases in between. CDR1 is WSHSY and CDR2 is SAAADI in the germline V gene. CDR3 length: 16 amino acids. The CDR3: CASRPTGSLWIDTQYF. DNA for the CDR3: TGCGCCAGCAGACCCACAGGGTCATTGTGGATAGACACGCAGTATTTT.

The rearrangement uses TRBV6-1 and TRBJ2-5, with 8 nucleotides matching TRBD2. This CDR3 is built from 15 residues. V shed 2 bases, J shed 13 bases, and the junction held 15 bases outside the gene matches. CDR1 and CDR2 from the germline V gene are MNHNS and SASEGT. The CDR3 loop reads CASSEMRLAGPSRYF. CDR3 bases: TGTGCCAGCAGTGAAATGAGATTAGCGGGACCCAGTCGGTACTTC.

Points on this clonotype: A read error may be the cause here, since a much bigger clone is one base away. This chain connects TRBV30 to TRBJ2-7; D is possibly TRBD1 (6 bases). The CDR3 is 12 residues long. CDR1 is GTSNPN, CDR2 SVGIG, per germline (reference sequence). CDR3 in DNA: TGTACCTGGAGTCGCAGGGGCTACGAGCAGTACTTC. It is translated as CTWSRRGYEQYF.

As for this clonotype: Possible read error: a much larger clone is one base away. The chain links TRBV7-8 to TRBJ2-1; weak D call: TRBD1 (7 bases). Germline V gene lookup returns CDR1 SGHVS and CDR2 FQNEAQ. The V and J ends lost 3 bases and 2 bases respectively, with 17 bases between them. CDR3 length equals 17 residues. The CDR3 loop reads CASSFRPGGSTYNEQFF. The CDR3, as DNA: TGTGCCAGCAGCTTTCGACCAGGGGGGAGCACCTACAATGAGCAGTTCTTC.

This clonotype has only a few counts. One end of the junction does not line up with germline, which may come from a read error. The rearrangement links TRBV4-2 to TRBJ2-4; possibly TRBD2 for D (5 bases). In germline, CDR1 is LGHNA, CDR2 YNFKEQ. The CDR3 consists of 21 residues. CDR3 region: CASSQEHATGLNRTAKNIQCF. CDR3 bases: TGTGCTAGCAGCCAAGAACACGCGACGGGATTAAACCGAACAGCCAAAAACATTCAGTGCTTC.

About this clonotype: Relative to the germline gene, one junction end is altered; a read error may explain this. The rearrangement joins TRBV2 to TRBJ2-1; 7 bases line up with TRBD2. Germline V lookup: CDR1 SNHLY, CDR2 FYNNEI. This CDR3 has 15 residues. The CDR3 spells CASSALAVGNNEQFF. The CDR3 DNA follows: TGTGCTAGCAGTGCCCTAGCGGTGGGGAACAATGAGCAGTTCTTC.

This clonotype was recorded many times. The chain joins TRBV6-6 to TRBJ1-5, with TRBD1 as a possible D gene (5 bases). This CDR3 has 16 amino acids. Deletions cut 2 bases from V and 5 bases from J, with 16 bases between. CDR1 MNHNY and CDR2 SVGAGI come from the germline V gene (reference sequence). The CDR3, as DNA: TGTGCCAGCAGTTACACTGGGGGGTCCCTCTATCAGCCCCAGCATTTT. Translating it yields CASSYTGGSLYQPQHF.

Regarding this clonotype: This is likely a read error, given that the CDR3 carries no conserved phenylalanine or tryptophan at its end. The V gene is TRBV11-2, the J gene TRBJ2-7; D gene unclear. The CDR3 covers 12 residues. Looked up from germline, CDR1 is SGHAT and CDR2 is FQNNGV. V lost 1 base to trimming and J lost 7 bases, with 8 bases between them. The DNA of the CDR3 is TGTGCCAGCAGCTTAGGGGGTGCTGAGCAGTACCTC. Amino acid sequence: CASSLGGAEQYL.